The rows below give T cell receptor beta chains drawn from one sample of a study of shared clonotypes between healthy human individuals. Repertoires were generated with immunoSEQ multiplex PCR, while TCRdb's copy carries only in-frame clones and drops some. The profile shows hundreds of thousands of clones, 92% of them singletons. The sample comprised naive CD8+ T cells sorted from blood. The receptors stem from a man aged 30-40 years in good health. The CDR3 runs from the conserved cysteine through the conserved F or W.

j_call | v_call | cdr3_aa
TRBJ2-5 | TRBV5-1 | CASRRGLAAQETQYF
TRBJ2-1 | TRBV11-2 | CASSLEGTSLYNEQFF
TRBJ1-4 | TRBV19 | CASSIGRPGRNEKLFF
TRBJ2-1 | TRBV10-3 | CAISRTGGNEQFF
TRBJ2-3 | TRBV28 | CASSLPSGRRADTQYF
TRBJ2-7 | TRBV2 | CASSESPLAGNFYEQYF
TRBJ2-1 | TRBV27 | CASSLAGGPASYNEQFF
TRBJ2-1 | TRBV9 | CASSTIAGVFIEQFF
TRBJ2-7 | TRBV11-2 | CASSLERSSGYEQYF
TRBJ1-1 | TRBV2 | CASSPVWNTEAFF
TRBJ2-5 | TRBV25-1 | CASSDLGAETQYF
TRBJ2-5 | TRBV27 | CASSFEGNQETQYF
TRBJ2-6 | TRBV5-4 | CASSLQLANVLTF
TRBJ1-2 | TRBV27 | CASSLSQGVLDGYTF
TRBJ1-5 | TRBV7-9 | CASSSDLVPGQPQHF
TRBJ2-7 | TRBV4-3 | CASSRTRTGVYEQYF
TRBJ2-7 | TRBV5-1 | CASSPGDSTYEQYF
TRBJ2-3 | TRBV7-2 | CASSLALVGQGNTDTQYF
TRBJ2-2 | TRBV28 | CASSFDSGELFF
TRBJ2-5 | TRBV4-1 | CASSHRGSEETQYF
TRBJ2-7 | TRBV7-8 | CASSPGTPEYEQYF
TRBJ2-1 | TRBV5-4 | CASSTSATGLINEQFF
TRBJ2-7 | TRBV5-1 | CASSLEVVYEQYF